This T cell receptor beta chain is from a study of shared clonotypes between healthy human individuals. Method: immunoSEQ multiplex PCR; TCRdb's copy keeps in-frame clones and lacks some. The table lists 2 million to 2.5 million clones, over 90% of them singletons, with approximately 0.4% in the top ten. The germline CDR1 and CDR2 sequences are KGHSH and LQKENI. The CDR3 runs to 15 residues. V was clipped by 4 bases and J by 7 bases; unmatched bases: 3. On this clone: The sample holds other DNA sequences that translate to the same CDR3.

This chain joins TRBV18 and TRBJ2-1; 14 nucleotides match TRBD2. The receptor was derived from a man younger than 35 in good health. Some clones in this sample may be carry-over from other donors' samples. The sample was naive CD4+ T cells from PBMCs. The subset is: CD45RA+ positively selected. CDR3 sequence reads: CASSRGLAGDNEQFF. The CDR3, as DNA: TGTGCCAGCTCACGGGGACTAGCGGGAGATAATGAGCAGTTCTTC.